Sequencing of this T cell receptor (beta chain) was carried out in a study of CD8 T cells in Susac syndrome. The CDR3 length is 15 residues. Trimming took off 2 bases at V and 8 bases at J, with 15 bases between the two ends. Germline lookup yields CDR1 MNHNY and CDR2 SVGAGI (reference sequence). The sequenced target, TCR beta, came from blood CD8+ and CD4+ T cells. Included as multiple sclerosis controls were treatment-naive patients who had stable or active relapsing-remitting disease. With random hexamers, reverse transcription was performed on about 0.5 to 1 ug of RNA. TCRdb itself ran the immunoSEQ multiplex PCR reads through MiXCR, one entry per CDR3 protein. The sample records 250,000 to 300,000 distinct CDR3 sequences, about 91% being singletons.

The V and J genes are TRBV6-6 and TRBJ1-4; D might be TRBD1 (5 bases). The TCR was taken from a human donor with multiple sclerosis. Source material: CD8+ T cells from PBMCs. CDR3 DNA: TGTGCCAGCAGTTACCCCCCTGGGGCAGGGGAAAAACTGTTTTTT. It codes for CASSYPPGAGEKLFF.